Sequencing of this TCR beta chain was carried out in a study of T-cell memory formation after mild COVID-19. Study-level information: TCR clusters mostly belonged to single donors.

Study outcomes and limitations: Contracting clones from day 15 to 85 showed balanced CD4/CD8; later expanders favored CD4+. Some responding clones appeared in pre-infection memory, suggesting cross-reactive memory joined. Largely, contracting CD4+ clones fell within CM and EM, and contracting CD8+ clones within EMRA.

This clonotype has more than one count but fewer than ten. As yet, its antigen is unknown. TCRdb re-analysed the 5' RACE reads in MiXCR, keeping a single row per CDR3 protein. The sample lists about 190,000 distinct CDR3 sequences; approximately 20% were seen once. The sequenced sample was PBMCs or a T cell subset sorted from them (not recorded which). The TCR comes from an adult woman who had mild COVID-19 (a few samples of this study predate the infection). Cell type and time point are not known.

The CDR3 sequence: CASSYLSGSSYEQYF. CDR3 sequence (DNA): TGTGCCAGCAGTTACCTCAGCGGGAGCTCCTACGAGCAGTACTTC. The J gene is TRBJ2-7, the V gene TRBV6-2 or TRBV6-3; 8 nucleotides agree with TRBD2. This CDR3 has 15 amino acids. Germline V gene lookup returns CDR1 MNHEY and CDR2 SVGEGT. V trimming: 2 bases; J trimming: 0 bases; junction bases outside the gene matches: 3.